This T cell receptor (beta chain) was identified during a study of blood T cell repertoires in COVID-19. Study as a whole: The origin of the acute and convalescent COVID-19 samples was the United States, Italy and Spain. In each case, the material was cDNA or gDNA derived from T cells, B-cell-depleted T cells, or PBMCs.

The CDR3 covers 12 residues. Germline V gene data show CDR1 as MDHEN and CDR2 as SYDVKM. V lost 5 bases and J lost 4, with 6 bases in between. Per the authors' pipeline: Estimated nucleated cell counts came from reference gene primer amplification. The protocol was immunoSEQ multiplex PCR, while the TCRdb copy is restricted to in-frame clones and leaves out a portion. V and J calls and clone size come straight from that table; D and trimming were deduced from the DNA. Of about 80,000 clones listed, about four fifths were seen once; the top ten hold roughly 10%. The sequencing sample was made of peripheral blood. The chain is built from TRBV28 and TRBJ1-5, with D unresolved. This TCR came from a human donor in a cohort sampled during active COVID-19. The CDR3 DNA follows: TGTGCCAGCAGTGTCGTAAATCAGCCCCAGCATTTT. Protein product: CASSVVNQPQHF.